These 18 T cell receptor beta chains originate from one sample sequenced in a study of blood T cell repertoires in COVID-19. Generated by immunoSEQ multiplex PCR, the TCRdb table keeps only in-frame clones and is missing some. This table holds some 190,000 clones, more than 75% found once. Input material: PBMCs or T cells enriched from blood (not recorded which). All receptors come from a woman aged 50 to 65 with acute COVID-19.

The chain employs TRBV6-5 and TRBJ2-2; 11 bases are shared with TRBD2. The CDR3 runs 15 residues. Germline V gives CDR1 MNHEY, CDR2 SVGAGI. Trimming removed 4 bases from V and 5 bases from J; junction bases left unmatched: 3. For the CDR3, the DNA is TGTGCCAGCAGTTCCCGGACTAGCGGGACCGGGGAGCTGTTTTTT. Residues: CASSSRTSGTGELFF.

The chain combines TRBV5-1 with TRBJ1-1, with D unclear. Trimming took off 5 bases at V and 4 bases at J, with 9 bases between the two ends. The CDR3 consists of 12 residues. The germline CDR1 and CDR2 sequences are SGHRS and YFSETQ. The CDR3 loop is CASRRTSTEAFF. CDR3 sequence (DNA): TGCGCCAGCAGGAGAACCTCCACTGAAGCTTTCTTT. The full variable domain, with the rest looked up from reference TRBV5-1 and TRBJ1-1, is KAGVTQTPRYLIKTRGQQVTLSCSPISGHRSVSWYQQTPGQGLQFLFEYFSETQRNKGNFPGRFSGRQFSNSRSEMNVSTLELGDSALYLCASRRTSTEAFFGQGTRLTVV.

The chain is built from TRBV5-1 and TRBJ2-3; D might be TRBD2 (6 bases). The V end lost 3 bases, the J end lost 2 bases, and 19 bases lay between the germline ends. Germline V CDR1 and CDR2: SGHRS, YFSETQ. This CDR3 contains 17 residues. CDR3 sequence: CASSSTGLLMPTDTQYF. CDR3 DNA: TGCGCCAGCAGCTCAACGGGACTCCTCATGCCCACAGATACGCAGTATTTT. The full variable domain, its missing parts supplied by reference TRBV5-1 and TRBJ2-3, is KAGVTQTPRYLIKTRGQQVTLSCSPISGHRSVSWYQQTPGQGLQFLFEYFSETQRNKGNFPGRFSGRQFSNSRSEMNVSTLELGDSALYLCASSSTGLLMPTDTQYFGPGTRLTVL.

In this sample, this clone turned up a few times. The V call is TRBV5-1, the J call TRBJ1-4; TRBD1 aligns across 7 bases. This CDR3 region has 13 residues. V lost 0 bases, J lost 10 bases, and 3 bases stayed unmatched. Germline V CDR1 and CDR2: SGHRS, YFSETQ. The CDR3 region is CASSLGQGGKLFF. The DNA for the CDR3 is TGCGCCAGCAGCTTGGGACAGGGAGGAAAACTGTTTTTT.

V is TRBV30 and J is TRBJ1-3; 8 nucleotides match TRBD1. This CDR3 is built from 15 residues. The J segment lost 2 bases and the V segment lost 3 bases, leaving 6 bases of the junction unmatched. Germline V gene data show CDR1 as GTSNPN and CDR2 as SVGIG (reference sequence). CDR3 protein: CAWRRDRSTGNTIYF. The CDR3 DNA follows: TGTGCCTGGAGGAGGGACAGGTCAACTGGAAACACCATATATTTT.

This clone was observed a handful of times. The CDR3 loop reads CASRFARARGNQPQHF. CDR3 sequence (DNA): TGTGCCAGCCGATTCGCTAGGGCCCGGGGGAATCAGCCCCAGCATTTT. This chain links TRBV5-8 with TRBJ1-5, with TRBD1 as a possible D gene (5 bases). The germline V gene encodes CDR1 SGHTS and CDR2 YDEGEE. CDR3 length: 16 amino acids. V lost 7 bases, J lost 4 bases, and 21 bases lay in between. Combining the CDR3 with reference TRBV5-8 and TRBJ1-5 gives the whole variable domain EAGVTQSPTHLIKTRGQQATLRCSPISGHTSVYWYQQALGLGLQFLLWYDEGEERNRGNFPPRFSGRQFPNYSSELNVNALELEDSALYLCASRFARARGNQPQHFGDGTRLSIL.

This chain connects TRBV28 to TRBJ1-5; 11 nucleotides agree with TRBD1. Germline V lookup: CDR1 MDHEN, CDR2 SYDVKM. This CDR3 region has 15 residues. Trimming at V came to 7 bases and at J to 6 bases, leaving 8 bases not matched to a gene. CDR3 sequence (DNA): TGTGCCAGCACCCCCCGTGGGACAGGGGGTCAGCCCCAGCATTTT. It encodes CASTPRGTGGQPQHF.

This clone was counted once. This chain uses TRBV29-1 with TRBJ1-2, with 7 bases lining up with TRBD1. This CDR3 is 16 amino acids long. The V and J ends lost 0 bases and 4 bases, in that order; junction bases with no gene match: 11. Germline V lookup: CDR1 SQVTM, CDR2 ANQGSEA. The CDR3 spells CSVEDRGQRRFYGYTF. For the CDR3, the DNA is TGCAGCGTTGAAGATCGGGGACAGAGGAGGTTCTATGGCTACACCTTC.

The V and J genes are TRBV6-6 and TRBJ2-3; 9 bases line up with TRBD1. The length of the CDR3 is 16 residues. Losses at the gene ends were 3 bases for V and 1 base for J; bases not matched to a gene: 5. Looked up from germline, CDR1 is MNHNY and CDR2 is SVGAGI (reference sequence). The CDR3 DNA is TGTGCCAGCAGTTATCCGACAGGGGGTGGCACAGATACGCAGTATTTT. Its translation is CASSYPTGGGTDTQYF.

The chain links TRBV13 to TRBJ1-4; 7 positions agree with TRBD1. Germline values: CDR1 PRHDT, CDR2 FYEKMQ (reference sequence). This CDR3 has 16 amino acids. The V segment lost 5 bases and the J segment 0 bases; nucleotides outside the gene matches: 6. The chain's CDR3 is CASSPSDRTTNEKLFF. CDR3 DNA: TGTGCCAGCAGCCCCTCGGACAGGACAACTAATGAAAAACTGTTTTTT.

The V and J genes are TRBV6-5 and TRBJ2-7; a weak D match, TRBD1 (5 bases). CDR3 length: 14 amino acids. Trimming took off 7 bases at V and 12 bases at J, with 25 bases between the two ends. Germline lookup yields CDR1 MNHEY and CDR2 SVGAGI. The CDR3 nucleotides read TGTGCCAGCACACCAACACAGGCCAGTCGAGACCTGTACGTC. This encodes CASTPTQASRDLYV.

CDR3 sequence: CAISESNIVRGRGSYEQYV. The CDR3 DNA reads TGTGCCATCAGTGAGTCAAATATTGTTAGGGGGCGCGGATCTTACGAGCAGTACGTC. V is TRBV10-3 and J is TRBJ2-7; 7 bases match TRBD1. Germline-derived CDR1 and CDR2 are ENHRY and SYGVKD. The CDR3 length is 19 residues. The junction had 18 bases not matched to a gene; V was cut back by 0 bases and J by 4 bases.

The chain joins TRBV28 to TRBJ1-2; possible D gene TRBD1, 5 bases. There are 11 residues in the CDR3. Trimming removed 6 bases from V and 11 bases from J, with 13 bases in between. Germline loops: CDR1 MDHEN, CDR2 SYDVKM. The CDR3 sequence is CASSTRQSYTF. CDR3 DNA sequence: TGTGCCAGCAGCACCAGACAGTCTTACACCTTC.

The chain is built from TRBV28 and TRBJ2-1; possible D gene TRBD2, 5 bases. This CDR3 is built from 15 residues. The V end lost 6 bases, the J end lost 10 bases, and 22 bases lay between the germline ends. Germline loops: CDR1 MDHEN, CDR2 SYDVKM. The CDR3 coding sequence is TGTGCCAGCAGGGTAACTCCCTCGGGGTACGGCGAGCAGTTCTTC. It encodes CASRVTPSGYGEQFF.

The V gene is TRBV18, the J gene TRBJ1-2; 7 bases are shared with TRBD1. Looked up from germline, CDR1 is KGHSH and CDR2 is LQKENI. The CDR3 is made up of 13 amino acids. V gave up 3 bases and J gave up 4 bases; unmatched junction bases: 2. The CDR3 protein is CASSPTGSYGYTF. CDR3 DNA: TGTGCCAGCTCACCGACAGGGAGCTATGGCTACACCTTC. The whole variable domain, remainder taken from reference TRBV18 and TRBJ1-2, is NAGVMQNPRHLVRRRGQEARLRCSPMKGHSHVYWYRQLPEEGLKFMVYLQKENIIDESGMPKERFSAEFPKEGPSILRIQQVVRGDSAAYFCASSPTGSYGYTFGSGTRLTVV.

Only one count was recorded for this clone. The rearrangement links TRBV10-3 to TRBJ2-7; D is undetermined. Germline CDR1 and CDR2: ENHRY and SYGVKD. The germline V and J ends were trimmed by 4 bases and 6 bases, with 13 bases remaining between them. The length of the CDR3 is 13 residues. In DNA, the CDR3 is TGTGCCATCAGTGCCGCGATGCACGCCGAGCAGTACGTC. Translation: CAISAAMHAEQYV.

V gene TRBV19 combines with J gene TRBJ1-2, with D tentatively TRBD1 (6 bases). V was shortened by 3 bases and J by 2 bases, with 10 bases between the two germline ends. Germline V gene sequence: CDR1 LNHDA, CDR2 SQIVND (reference sequence). There are 14 residues in the CDR3. The CDR3 region is CASSMSGANYGYTF. The CDR3 DNA sequence: TGTGCCAGTAGTATGTCAGGGGCCAACTATGGCTACACCTTC.

The chain carries TRBV4-2 and TRBJ2-2, with 10 nucleotides matching TRBD2. The CDR3 has 17 amino acids. Germline loops: CDR1 LGHNA, CDR2 YNFKEQ. The V gene end was trimmed by 0 bases and the J gene end by 3 bases; junction bases not matched to a gene: 4. The CDR3 DNA sequence: TGTGCCAGCAGCCAAGAGGGAACTAGCGGGGACACCGGGGAGCTGTTTTTT. This translates into CASSQEGTSGDTGELFF.